Listed below are T cell receptor beta chains from one sample, sequenced in a study of T cell changes during pregnancy in multiple sclerosis. Produced via immunoSEQ multiplex PCR; TCRdb's table is partial and in-frame only. The sample records some 97,000 clones, about 94% being singletons. The sample consisted of peripheral blood, taken before pregnancy. These receptors were taken from a female donor with multiple sclerosis, enrolled in a pregnancy study. The CDR3 runs from the conserved cysteine through the conserved F or W. The D gene is left open where the match is weak. A row's size may be missing; if present it is once, few, many or a size class.

d_gene: -; v_gene: TRBV28; abundance: -; len: 13; j_gene: TRBJ1-1; CDR3aa: CASSLSLYTEAFF; CDR3nt: TGTGCCAGCAGTTTGTCGTTATACACTGAAGCTTTCTTT
d_gene: TRBD1; v_gene: TRBV6-1; abundance: -; len: 16; j_gene: TRBJ2-1; CDR3aa: CASSESWGQQYNEQFF; CDR3nt: TGTGCCAGCAGTGAATCGTGGGGACAGCAGTACAATGAGCAGTTCTTC
d_gene: TRBD1; v_gene: TRBV29-1; abundance: -; len: 15; j_gene: TRBJ1-3; CDR3aa: CSVGGRQGFGNTIYF; CDR3nt: TGCAGCGTTGGGGGGAGACAGGGATTTGGAAACACCATATATTTT
d_gene: -; v_gene: TRBV19; abundance: -; len: 13; j_gene: TRBJ2-7; CDR3aa: CASSIAGINEQYF; CDR3nt: TGTGCCAGTAGTATAGCAGGGATAAACGAGCAGTACTTC
d_gene: TRBD1; v_gene: TRBV4-1; abundance: -; len: 15; j_gene: TRBJ1-2; CDR3aa: CASSHAQTGNYGYTF; CDR3nt: TGCGCCAGCAGCCACGCCCAGACAGGGAACTATGGCTACACCTTC
d_gene: TRBD1; v_gene: TRBV5-6; abundance: -; len: 15; j_gene: TRBJ1-1; CDR3aa: CASSSTGTGETEAFF; CDR3nt: TGTGCCAGCAGCTCAACCGGGACAGGGGAAACTGAAGCTTTCTTT
d_gene: -; v_gene: TRBV5-1; abundance: -; len: 12; j_gene: TRBJ2-1; CDR3aa: CASSFPRDEQFF; CDR3nt: TGCGCCAGCAGCTTCCCACGGGATGAGCAGTTCTTC
d_gene: -; v_gene: TRBV4-1; abundance: -; len: 16; j_gene: TRBJ2-5; CDR3aa: CASSQDTTRRRETQYF; CDR3nt: TGCGCCAGCAGCCAAGATACTACCCGGAGACGGGAGACCCAGTACTTC
d_gene: TRBD1; v_gene: TRBV19; abundance: -; len: 14; j_gene: TRBJ2-1; CDR3aa: CASSYRGYYNEQFF; CDR3nt: TGTGCCAGTAGTTACAGGGGGTACTACAATGAGCAGTTCTTC
d_gene: -; v_gene: TRBV19; abundance: -; len: 14; j_gene: TRBJ1-1; CDR3aa: CASSPQTVNTEAFF; CDR3nt: TGTGCCAGTAGTCCCCAGACAGTTAACACTGAAGCTTTCTTT
d_gene: -; v_gene: TRBV6-8; abundance: -; len: 15; j_gene: TRBJ2-7; CDR3aa: CASSYLRETWHEQYF; CDR3nt: TGTGCCAGCAGTTACCTCAGGGAAACCTGGCACGAGCAGTACTTC
d_gene: TRBD1; v_gene: TRBV18; abundance: -; len: 15; j_gene: TRBJ2-3; CDR3aa: CASSPDRGLLDTQYF; CDR3nt: TGTGCCAGCTCACCAGACAGGGGGCTTCTAGATACGCAGTATTTT
d_gene: -; v_gene: TRBV6-1; abundance: -; len: 13; j_gene: TRBJ1-5; CDR3aa: CASSGRVGQPQHF; CDR3nt: TGTGCCAGCAGTGGCAGGGTCGGGCAGCCCCAGCATTTT
d_gene: TRBD2; v_gene: TRBV27; abundance: -; len: 17; j_gene: TRBJ2-2; CDR3aa: CASSFKLAGVTDGELFF; CDR3nt: TGTGCCAGCAGTTTTAAGTTAGCGGGAGTTACAGACGGGGAGCTGTTTTTT
d_gene: TRBD2; v_gene: TRBV19; abundance: -; len: 16; j_gene: TRBJ2-1; CDR3aa: CASSIGAAGVYNEQFF; CDR3nt: TGTGCCAGTAGTATAGGGGCGGCGGGAGTCTACAATGAGCAGTTCTTC
d_gene: -; v_gene: TRBV7-3; abundance: once; len: 15; j_gene: TRBJ1-2; CDR3aa: CASSRREAGNYGYTF; CDR3nt: TGTGCCAGCAGCAGAAGAGAGGCCGGGAACTATGGCTACACCTTC
d_gene: -; v_gene: TRBV7-3; abundance: -; len: 15; j_gene: TRBJ2-1; CDR3aa: CASSSVGGVKNEQFF; CDR3nt: TGTGCCAGCAGCAGCGTGGGCGGGGTAAAGAATGAGCAGTTCTTC
d_gene: TRBD1; v_gene: TRBV27; abundance: -; len: 16; j_gene: TRBJ2-7; CDR3aa: CASGFLTPGQTYEQYF; CDR3nt: TGTGCCAGCGGATTCCTTACTCCGGGACAGACCTACGAGCAGTACTTC
d_gene: TRBD2; v_gene: TRBV19; abundance: -; len: 15; j_gene: TRBJ2-7; CDR3aa: CASSIGTSGQYEQYF; CDR3nt: TGTGCCAGTAGTATAGGGACTAGCGGGCAATACGAGCAGTACTTC
d_gene: -; v_gene: TRBV5-1; abundance: -; len: 15; j_gene: TRBJ2-2; CDR3aa: CASSSGGLGAGELFF; CDR3nt: TGCGCCAGCAGCTCTGGGGGCCTAGGGGCCGGGGAGCTGTTTTTT
d_gene: -; v_gene: TRBV25-1; abundance: -; len: 13; j_gene: TRBJ2-1; CDR3aa: CAGQGLQDNEQFF; CDR3nt: TGTGCCGGTCAGGGACTCCAAGACAATGAGCAGTTCTTC
d_gene: TRBD1; v_gene: TRBV4-1; abundance: -; len: 15; j_gene: TRBJ1-1; CDR3aa: CASSPWTGRGTEAFF; CDR3nt: TGCGCCAGCAGCCCTTGGACAGGGAGGGGGACTGAAGCTTTCTTT
d_gene: TRBD1; v_gene: TRBV9; abundance: -; len: 19; j_gene: TRBJ2-6; CDR3aa: CASSVASGQEQFKANVLTF; CDR3nt: TGTGCCAGCAGCGTAGCATCGGGACAGGAACAATTTAAGGCCAACGTCCTGACTTTC
d_gene: TRBD2; v_gene: TRBV29-1; abundance: -; len: 12; j_gene: TRBJ2-5; CDR3aa: CSVGTSGETQYF; CDR3nt: TGCAGCGTTGGGACTAGCGGGGAGACCCAGTACTTC
d_gene: -; v_gene: TRBV27; abundance: -; len: 14; j_gene: TRBJ1-5; CDR3aa: CASRIQGPNQPQHF; CDR3nt: TGTGCCAGCAGAATACAGGGACCCAATCAGCCCCAGCATTTT
d_gene: -; v_gene: TRBV10-2; abundance: -; len: 13; j_gene: TRBJ1-2; CDR3aa: CASSRRENYGYTF; CDR3nt: TGCGCCAGCAGTCGCCGGGAGAACTATGGCTACACCTTC
d_gene: TRBD1; v_gene: TRBV28; abundance: -; len: 14; j_gene: TRBJ1-2; CDR3aa: CASSLPGGNYGYTF; CDR3nt: TGTGCCAGCAGTTTACCAGGGGGCAACTATGGCTACACCTTC
d_gene: -; v_gene: TRBV29-1; abundance: -; len: 11; j_gene: TRBJ2-3; CDR3aa: CSPGGPDTQYF; CDR3nt: TGCAGTCCGGGGGGCCCAGATACGCAGTATTTT
d_gene: -; v_gene: TRBV5-4; abundance: -; len: 15; j_gene: TRBJ2-5; CDR3aa: CASSLGAGNQETQYF; CDR3nt: TGTGCCAGCAGCTTGGGGGCAGGGAACCAAGAGACCCAGTACTTC
d_gene: TRBD1; v_gene: TRBV27; abundance: -; len: 15; j_gene: TRBJ1-4; CDR3aa: CASSLVPGQEEKLFF; CDR3nt: TGTGCCAGCAGTCTCGTCCCGGGACAGGAAGAAAAACTGTTTTTT
d_gene: -; v_gene: TRBV9; abundance: -; len: 15; j_gene: TRBJ2-2; CDR3aa: CASSVTELNTGELFF; CDR3nt: TGTGCCAGCAGCGTGACAGAGCTGAACACCGGGGAGCTGTTTTTT
d_gene: -; v_gene: TRBV7-2; abundance: -; len: 16; j_gene: TRBJ1-4; CDR3aa: CASSRNRAGSNEKLFF; CDR3nt: TGTGCCAGCAGCCGGAATCGGGCAGGGTCTAATGAAAAACTGTTTTTT
d_gene: -; v_gene: TRBV21-1; abundance: -; len: 14; j_gene: TRBJ1-5; CDR3aa: CARRTGLGNQPQHF; CDR3nt: TGTGCCAGGAGGACAGGATTGGGCAATCAGCCCCAGCATTTT
d_gene: -; v_gene: TRBV30; abundance: -; len: 12; j_gene: TRBJ1-4; CDR3aa: CAWSESNEKLFF; CDR3nt: TGTGCCTGGAGTGAGAGTAATGAAAAACTGTTTTTT
d_gene: -; v_gene: TRBV12-5; abundance: once; len: 12; j_gene: TRBJ1-4; CDR3aa: CASGLRGEKLFF; CDR3nt: TGTGCTAGTGGTTTGAGAGGTGAAAAACTGTTTTTT
d_gene: TRBD2; v_gene: TRBV28; abundance: -; len: 17; j_gene: TRBJ2-6; CDR3aa: CASSPFSGGTGANVLTF; CDR3nt: TGTGCCAGCAGTCCCTTTTCGGGGGGAACTGGGGCCAACGTCCTGACTTTC
d_gene: -; v_gene: TRBV28; abundance: -; len: 14; j_gene: TRBJ1-2; CDR3aa: CASSPRTANYGYTF; CDR3nt: TGTGCCAGCAGTCCACGGACAGCTAACTATGGCTACACCTTC
d_gene: -; v_gene: TRBV13; abundance: -; len: 13; j_gene: TRBJ2-3; CDR3aa: CASSPGLSDTQYF; CDR3nt: TGTGCCAGCAGCCCGGGACTCTCCGATACGCAGTATTTT
d_gene: TRBD1; v_gene: TRBV27; abundance: once; len: 14; j_gene: TRBJ2-7; CDR3aa: CASSVGTGGYEQYF; CDR3nt: TGTGCCAGCAGTGTCGGGACAGGGGGCTACGAGCAGTACTTC